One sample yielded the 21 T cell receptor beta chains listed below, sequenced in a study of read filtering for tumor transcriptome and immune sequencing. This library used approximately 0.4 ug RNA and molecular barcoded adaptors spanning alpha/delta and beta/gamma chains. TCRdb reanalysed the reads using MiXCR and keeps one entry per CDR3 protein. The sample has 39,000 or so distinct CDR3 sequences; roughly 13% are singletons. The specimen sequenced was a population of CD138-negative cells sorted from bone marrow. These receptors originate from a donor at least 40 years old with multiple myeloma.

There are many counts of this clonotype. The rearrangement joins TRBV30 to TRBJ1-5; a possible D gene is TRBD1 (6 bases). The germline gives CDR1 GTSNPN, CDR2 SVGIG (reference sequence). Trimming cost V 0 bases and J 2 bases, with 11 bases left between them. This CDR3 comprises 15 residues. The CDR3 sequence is CAWSVLSGGNQPQHF. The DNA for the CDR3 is TGTGCCTGGAGTGTACTGTCAGGGGGCAATCAGCCCCAGCATTTT.

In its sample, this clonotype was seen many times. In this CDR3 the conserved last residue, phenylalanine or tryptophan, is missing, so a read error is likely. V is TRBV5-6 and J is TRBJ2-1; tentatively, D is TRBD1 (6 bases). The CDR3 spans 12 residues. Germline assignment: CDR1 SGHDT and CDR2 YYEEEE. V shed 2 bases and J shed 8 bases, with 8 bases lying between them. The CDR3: CASSFGGDEQFL. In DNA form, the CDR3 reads TGTGCCAGCAGCTTTGGGGGCGATGAGCAGTTCCTC.

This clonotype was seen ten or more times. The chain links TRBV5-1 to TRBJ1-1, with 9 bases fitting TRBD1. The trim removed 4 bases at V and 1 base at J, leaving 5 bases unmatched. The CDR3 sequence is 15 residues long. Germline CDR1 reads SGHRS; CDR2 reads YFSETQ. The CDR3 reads CASSPGQGWNTEAFF. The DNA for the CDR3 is TGCGCCAGCAGCCCAGGACAGGGGTGGAACACTGAAGCTTTCTTT.

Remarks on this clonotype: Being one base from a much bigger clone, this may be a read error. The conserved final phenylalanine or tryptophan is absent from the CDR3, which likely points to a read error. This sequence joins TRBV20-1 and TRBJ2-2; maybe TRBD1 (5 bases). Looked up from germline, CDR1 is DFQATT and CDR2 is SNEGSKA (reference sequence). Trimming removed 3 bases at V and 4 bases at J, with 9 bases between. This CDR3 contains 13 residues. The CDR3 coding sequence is TGCAGTGCTAGCTCAGGGCCCACCGGGGAGCTGTTTTCT. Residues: CSASSGPTGELFS.

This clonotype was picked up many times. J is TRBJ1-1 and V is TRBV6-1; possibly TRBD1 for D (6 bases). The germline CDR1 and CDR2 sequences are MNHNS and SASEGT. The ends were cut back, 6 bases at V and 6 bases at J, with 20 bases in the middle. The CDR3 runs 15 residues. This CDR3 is CASRGGRAGRSEAFF. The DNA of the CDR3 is TGTGCCAGCAGGGGGGGCAGGGCCGGAAGGTCTGAAGCTTTCTTT.

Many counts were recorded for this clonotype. The DNA of the CDR3 is TGTGCCAGCAGCCAAAACAGGGTTACAGATGAGCAGTTCTTC. It specifies CASSQNRVTDEQFF. V and J are TRBV3-1 and TRBJ2-1; D perhaps matches TRBD1 (6 bases). Germline V lookup: CDR1 LGHDT, CDR2 YNNKEL (reference sequence). The V end lost 2 bases, the J end lost 8 bases, and 13 bases lay between the germline ends. The CDR3 is 14 amino acids.

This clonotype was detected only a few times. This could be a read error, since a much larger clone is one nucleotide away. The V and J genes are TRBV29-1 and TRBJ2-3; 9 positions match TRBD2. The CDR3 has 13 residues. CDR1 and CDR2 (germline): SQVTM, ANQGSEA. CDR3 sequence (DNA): TGCAGCTCCCTAGCGGGGAGCACAGATGCGCAGTATTTT. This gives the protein CSSLAGSTDAQYF.

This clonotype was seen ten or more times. CDR3 nucleotides: TGTGCCAGCAGACCCGACAGGACCTACACTGAAGCTTTCTTT. It codes for CASRPDRTYTEAFF. This sequence joins TRBV6-2 or TRBV6-3 and TRBJ1-1; weak D call: TRBD1 (6 bases). The V end was cut by 6 bases, the J end by 3 bases, with 14 bases between. Germline-derived CDR1 and CDR2 are MNHEY and SVGEGT. The CDR3 loop spans 14 amino acids.

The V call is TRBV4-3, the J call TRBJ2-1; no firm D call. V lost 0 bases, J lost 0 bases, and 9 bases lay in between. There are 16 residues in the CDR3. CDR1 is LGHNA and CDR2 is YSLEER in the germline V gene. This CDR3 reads CASSQESASSYNEQFF. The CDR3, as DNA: TGCGCCAGCAGCCAAGAATCGGCGAGCTCCTACAATGAGCAGTTCTTC.

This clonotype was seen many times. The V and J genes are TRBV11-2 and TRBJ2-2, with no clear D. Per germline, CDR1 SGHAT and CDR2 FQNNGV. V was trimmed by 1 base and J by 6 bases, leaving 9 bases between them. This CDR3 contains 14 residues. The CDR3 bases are TGTGCCAGCAGCTTAGTACGTGGGGCCGGGGAGCTGTTTTTT. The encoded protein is CASSLVRGAGELFF.

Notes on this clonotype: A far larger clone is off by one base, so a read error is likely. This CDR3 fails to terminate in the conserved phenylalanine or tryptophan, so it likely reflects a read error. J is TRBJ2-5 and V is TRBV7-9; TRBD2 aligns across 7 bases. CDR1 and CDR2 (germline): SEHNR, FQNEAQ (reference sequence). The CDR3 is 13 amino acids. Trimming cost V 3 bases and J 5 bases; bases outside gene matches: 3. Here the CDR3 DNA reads TGTGCCAGCAGCTTTGCGGGAGAGGAGACCCAGTACTCC. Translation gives CASSFAGEETQYS.

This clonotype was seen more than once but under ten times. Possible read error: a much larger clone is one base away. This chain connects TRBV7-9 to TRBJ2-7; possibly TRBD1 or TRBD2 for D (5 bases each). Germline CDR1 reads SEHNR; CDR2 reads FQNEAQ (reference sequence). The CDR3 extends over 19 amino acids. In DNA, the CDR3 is TGTGCCAGCAGCTTAATGGCCTTCCAAGCTCCCAATAGACGGGACGAGCAGGACTTC. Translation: CASSLMAFQAPNRRDEQDF.

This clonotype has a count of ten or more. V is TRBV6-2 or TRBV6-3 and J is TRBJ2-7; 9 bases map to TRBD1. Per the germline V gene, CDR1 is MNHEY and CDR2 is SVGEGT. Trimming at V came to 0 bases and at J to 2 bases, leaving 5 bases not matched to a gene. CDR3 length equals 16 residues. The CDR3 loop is CASSYSGDRVTYEQYF. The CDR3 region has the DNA TGTGCCAGCAGTTACTCTGGGGACAGGGTGACCTACGAGCAGTACTTC.

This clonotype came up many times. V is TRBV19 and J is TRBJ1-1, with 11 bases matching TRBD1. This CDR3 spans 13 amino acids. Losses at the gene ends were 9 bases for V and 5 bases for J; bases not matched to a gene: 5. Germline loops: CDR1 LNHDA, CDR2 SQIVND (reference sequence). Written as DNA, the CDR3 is TGTGCCAGCCAGGACAGGGGGCTGACTGAAGCTTTCTTT. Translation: CASQDRGLTEAFF.

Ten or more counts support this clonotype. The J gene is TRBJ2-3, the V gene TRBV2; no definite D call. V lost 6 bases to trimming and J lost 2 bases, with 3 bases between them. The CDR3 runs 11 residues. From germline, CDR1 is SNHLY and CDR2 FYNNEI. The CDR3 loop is CASRNTDTQYF. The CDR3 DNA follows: TGTGCCAGCAGAAACACAGATACGCAGTATTTT. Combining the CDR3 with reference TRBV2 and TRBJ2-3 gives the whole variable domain EPEVTQTPSHQVTQMGQEVILRCVPISNHLYFYWYRQILGQKVEFLVSFYNNEISEKSEIFDDQFSVERPDGSNFTLKIRSTKLEDSAMYFCASRNTDTQYFGPGTRLTVL.

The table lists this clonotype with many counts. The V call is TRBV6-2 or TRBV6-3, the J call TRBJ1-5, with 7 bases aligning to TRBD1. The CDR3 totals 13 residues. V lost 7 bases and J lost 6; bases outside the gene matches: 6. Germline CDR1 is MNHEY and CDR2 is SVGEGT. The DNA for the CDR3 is TGTGCCAGCAATGACAGGGTCAGTCAGCCCCAGCATTTT. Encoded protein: CASNDRVSQPQHF.

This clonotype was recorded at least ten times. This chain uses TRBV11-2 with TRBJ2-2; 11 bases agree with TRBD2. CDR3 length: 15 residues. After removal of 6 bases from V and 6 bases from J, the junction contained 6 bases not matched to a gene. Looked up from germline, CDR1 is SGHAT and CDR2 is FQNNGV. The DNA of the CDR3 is TGTGCCAGCAGACCGGTACTAGCGGGAGCCGGGGAGCTGTTTTTT. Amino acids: CASRPVLAGAGELFF.

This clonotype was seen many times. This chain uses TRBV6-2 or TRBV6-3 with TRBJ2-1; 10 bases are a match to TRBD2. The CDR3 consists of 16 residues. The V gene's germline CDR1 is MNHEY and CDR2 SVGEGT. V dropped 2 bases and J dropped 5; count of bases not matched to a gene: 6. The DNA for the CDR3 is TGTGCCAGCAGTTACCCTAGCGGGAGCTTCGACAATGAGCAGTTCTTC. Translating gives CASSYPSGSFDNEQFF.

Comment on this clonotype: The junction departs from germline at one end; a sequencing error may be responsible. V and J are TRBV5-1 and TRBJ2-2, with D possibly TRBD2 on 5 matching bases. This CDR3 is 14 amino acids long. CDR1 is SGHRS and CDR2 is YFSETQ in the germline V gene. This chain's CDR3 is CASKTLGNAGELFF. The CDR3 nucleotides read TGCGCCAGCAAGACGCTCGGGAACGCCGGGGAGCTGTTTTTT. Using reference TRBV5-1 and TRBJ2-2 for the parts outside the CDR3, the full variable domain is KAGVTQTPRYLIKTRGQQVTLSCSPISGHRSVSWYQQTPGQGLQFLFEYFSETQRNKGNFPGRFSGRQFSNSRSEMNVSTLELGDSALYLCASKTLGNAGELFFGEGSRLTVL.

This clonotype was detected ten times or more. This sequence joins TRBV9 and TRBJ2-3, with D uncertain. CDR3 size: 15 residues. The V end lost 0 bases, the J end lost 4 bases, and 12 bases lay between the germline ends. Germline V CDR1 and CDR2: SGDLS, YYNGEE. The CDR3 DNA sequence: TGTGCCAGCAGCGTAGAGGGCGGTGCGGCAGATACGCAGTATTTT. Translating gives CASSVEGGAADTQYF.

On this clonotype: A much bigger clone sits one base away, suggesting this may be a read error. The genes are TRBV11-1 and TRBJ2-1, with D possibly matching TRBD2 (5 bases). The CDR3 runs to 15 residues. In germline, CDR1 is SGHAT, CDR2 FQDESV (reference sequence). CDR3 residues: CASSLSGSSYNGQFF. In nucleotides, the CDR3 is TGTGCCAGCAGCTTGAGCGGTAGCTCCTACAATGGGCAGTTCTTC.